A single sample is the source of the 16 T cell receptor beta chains below, sequenced in a study of response to subunit inactivated influenza vaccine. Via MiXCR, TCRdb re-called the RT-PCR reads, giving one row per CDR3 protein. The sample holds about 500,000 distinct CDR3 sequences, over 10% seen once. Sequenced here: PBMCs from blood, sampled roughly 46 days after vaccination. These receptors all stem from a man in his forties or fifties who received an inactivated influenza vaccine.

The sample holds many counts of this clonotype. V and J are TRBV12-3 or TRBV12-4 and TRBJ1-5; D possibly corresponds to TRBD1 (6 bases). CDR3 length equals 12 residues. The V end was cut by 6 bases, the J end by 10 bases, with 13 bases between. The CDR3 protein is CASSLNRDPQHF. CDR3 DNA sequence: TGTGCCAGCAGCCTTAACAGGGATCCCCAGCATTTT.

V gene TRBV7-3 combines with J gene TRBJ2-1; D is ambiguous. Germline assignment: CDR1 SGHTA and CDR2 FQGTGA. The CDR3 sequence is 16 residues long. Trimming removed 1 base at V and 2 bases at J, with 12 bases between. In DNA, the CDR3 is TGTGCCAGCAGCTTAAGCGCGCATGAACCCTACAATGAGCAGTTCTTC. Encoded protein: CASSLSAHEPYNEQFF.

This clonotype was found many times. The V gene is TRBV6-5, the J gene TRBJ2-3; no definite D call. The V gene lost 6 bases and the J gene lost 5 bases, with 6 bases spanning the gap. CDR3 length: 11 residues. Germline CDR1 MNHEY, CDR2 SVGAGI. The CDR3 coding sequence is TGTGCCAGCAGAATAAGAGATACGCAGTATTTT. It specifies CASRIRDTQYF.

This clonotype was seen more than once but under ten times. The chain couples TRBV11-2 to TRBJ2-1; 7 nucleotides match TRBD1. Trimming removed 1 base from V and 12 bases from J; junction bases left unmatched: 9. CDR3 length: 14 amino acids. Germline CDR1 is SGHAT and CDR2 is FQNNGV. Here the CDR3 DNA reads TGTGCCAGCAGCTTAGCCTTCAGGGGGAGACGGCAGTTCTTC. Amino acids: CASSLAFRGRRQFF.

This clonotype was detected only a few times. V usage is TRBV24-1 and J usage is TRBJ2-2, with D possibly TRBD1 on 6 matching bases. This CDR3 is 17 amino acids long. Germline CDR1 reads KGHDR; CDR2 reads SFDVKD. Trimming shortened V by 0 bases and J by 0 bases, and 10 bases separated the two germline ends. CDR3 amino acids: CATSDLGQHANTGELFF. The CDR3 nucleotides read TGTGCCACCAGTGATTTGGGACAGCACGCGAACACCGGGGAGCTGTTTTTT.

This clonotype was detected only a few times. This chain uses TRBV9 with TRBJ2-5; the match to TRBD1 covers 7 bases. V trimming: 4 bases; J trimming: 1 base; junction bases outside the gene matches: 7. This CDR3 contains 15 residues. Looked up from germline, CDR1 is SGDLS and CDR2 is YYNGEE. The CDR3 DNA reads TGTGCCAGCAGCCAAACGACAGGGCCCCAAGAGACCCAGTACTTC. It encodes CASSQTTGPQETQYF.

This clonotype was picked up a small number of times. The gene calls are TRBV20-1 and TRBJ2-4; 15 nucleotides line up with TRBD2. This CDR3 region has 15 residues. Germline CDR1 DFQATT, CDR2 SNEGSKA (reference sequence). V was clipped by 6 bases and J by 3 bases; unmatched bases: 3. CDR3 nucleotide sequence: TGCAGTGCGCGGACTAGCGGGAGGGTCAAAAACATTCAGTACTTC. Protein product: CSARTSGRVKNIQYF.

The chain has TRBV28 and TRBJ2-3, with TRBD2 identical over 11 bases. The CDR3 contains 17 residues. CDR1 and CDR2 (germline): MDHEN, SYDVKM. The V and J ends lost 5 bases and 5 bases, in that order; junction bases with no gene match: 12. The CDR3 loop is CASSEPLTSGVGDTQYF. The CDR3 DNA sequence: TGTGCCAGCAGTGAGCCTTTGACTAGCGGGGTCGGAGATACGCAGTATTTT.

This clonotype occurred many times. The rearrangement links TRBV12-3 or TRBV12-4 to TRBJ2-5; weak D call: TRBD2 (5 bases). Trimming stripped 5 bases from V and 1 base from J, with 14 bases between. This CDR3 is built from 15 residues. The CDR3 DNA reads TGTGCCAGCAGTCCCGGTCGGCTAGCCCAAGAGACCCAGTACTTC. This translates into CASSPGRLAQETQYF.

The chain combines TRBV5-1 with TRBJ2-3, with D possibly being TRBD2 (7 bases). The germline V gene has CDR1 SGHRS and CDR2 YFSETQ. The CDR3 is 15 amino acids. V shed 4 bases and J shed 0 bases, with 12 bases lying between them. The CDR3 sequence is CASSRGGASTDTQYF. The CDR3 nucleotides are TGCGCCAGCAGCCGAGGGGGGGCGAGCACAGATACGCAGTATTTT.

A few counts support this clonotype. This rearrangement joins TRBV28 to TRBJ2-5, with 11 bases identical to TRBD1. V lost 5 bases to trimming and J lost 6 bases; unmatched junction nucleotides: 11. Germline V gene data show CDR1 as MDHEN and CDR2 as SYDVKM. CDR3 size: 16 residues. The CDR3 sequence: CASSPPGQGVFKTQYF. As DNA, the CDR3 is TGTGCCAGCAGTCCGCCGGGACAGGGGGTTTTTAAGACCCAGTACTTC.

This chain joins TRBV6-2 or TRBV6-3 and TRBJ2-7, with 7 bases that match TRBD1. The V and J ends lost 0 bases and 5 bases, in that order; junction bases with no gene match: 7. The CDR3 is 15 residues long. Germline values: CDR1 MNHEY, CDR2 SVGEGT. DNA for the CDR3: TGTGCCAGCAGTTACTCGACGGGGACAGAAAACGAGCAGTACTTC. Protein sequence: CASSYSTGTENEQYF.

This clonotype was seen a few times. The gene calls are TRBV20-1 and TRBJ2-3; tentative D call: TRBD2 (6 bases). The CDR3 has 16 residues. Trimming removed 6 bases from V and 6 bases from J, with 25 bases in between. The germline CDR1 and CDR2 sequences are DFQATT and SNEGSKA (reference sequence). The CDR3 region has the DNA TGCAGTGCGGACCCGGTTGCGGGGAAGGGGTGGGATACGCAGTATTTT. Its translation: CSADPVAGKGWDTQYF.

This clonotype appeared many times. This rearrangement joins TRBV5-1 to TRBJ2-5; maybe TRBD1 (5 bases). CDR1 and CDR2 from the germline V gene are SGHRS and YFSETQ. V lost 1 base to trimming and J lost 4 bases, with 11 bases between them. The CDR3 sequence is 14 residues long. CDR3 sequence reads: CASSLRGQGETQYF. DNA of the CDR3: TGCGCCAGCAGCTTGCGAGGCCAGGGAGAGACCCAGTACTTC.

V gene TRBV4-2 combines with J gene TRBJ2-2; the D gene is possibly TRBD2 (6 bases). V lost 5 bases, J lost 3 bases, and 16 bases lay in between. The CDR3 runs 16 residues. Germline assignment: CDR1 LGHNA and CDR2 YNFKEQ. The CDR3 nucleotides read TGTGCCAGCAGCGTCCAGGACGGGGGTGACACCGGGGAGCTGTTTTTT. Translated, it gives CASSVQDGGDTGELFF.

The chain uses TRBV7-8 and TRBJ1-5; D remains ambiguous. The germline gives CDR1 SGHVS, CDR2 FQNEAQ. V was shortened by 1 base and J by 0 bases, with 13 bases between the two germline ends. The CDR3 has 17 residues. The DNA of the CDR3 is TGTGCCAGCAGCTTAGGACCCTCGCCGTTTAGCAATCAGCCCCAGCATTTT. Translation: CASSLGPSPFSNQPQHF.